The 28 T cell receptor beta chains below were found in one sample sequenced in a study of neoadjuvant anti-PD-1 for oral cavity cancer. Assay used: immunoSEQ multiplex PCR; TCRdb lists only in-frame clones, some missing. The sample lists approximately 6,700 clones; 76% were seen once. The sample in question was PBMCs, obtained before nivolumab (anti-PD-1) treatment. Receptors originate from a person between 40 and 80 years old with oral cavity squamous cell carcinoma.

CDR3 coding DNA: TGTGCCAGCAGCTCGACGACAGGGTCCCTATGGCCCCAGCATTTT. Protein sequence: CASSSTTGSLWPQHF. The chain combines TRBV7-8 with TRBJ1-5, with TRBD1 identical over 7 bases. The J segment lost 9 bases and the V segment lost 4 bases, leaving 12 bases of the junction unmatched. The CDR3 is 15 residues long. Germline V gives CDR1 SGHVS, CDR2 FQNEAQ.

This sequence joins TRBV6-5 and TRBJ2-7; D is possibly TRBD1 or TRBD2 (5 bases each). Germline lookup yields CDR1 MNHEY and CDR2 SVGAGI. Trimming shortened V by 5 bases and J by 1 base, and 12 bases separated the two germline ends. This CDR3 contains 14 residues. CDR3 sequence: CASSTRDRSYEQYF. The CDR3 nucleotides read TGTGCCAGCAGTACCCGGGACCGATCCTACGAGCAGTACTTC.

V usage is TRBV7-8 and J usage is TRBJ2-1, with D unresolved. This CDR3 contains 14 residues. Trimming took 4 bases from V and 6 from J, leaving 13 bases between them. Looked up from germline, CDR1 is SGHVS and CDR2 is FQNEAQ. CDR3 sequence reads: CASSSGRTGNEQFF. DNA of the CDR3: TGTGCCAGCAGCTCGGGCCGGACGGGCAATGAGCAGTTCTTC.

This sequence joins TRBV14 and TRBJ2-7, with D perhaps assigned TRBD1 or TRBD2 (5 bases each). The germline V gene has CDR1 SGHDN and CDR2 FVKESK. The CDR3 sequence is 15 residues long. The V gene lost 1 base and the J gene lost 11 bases, with 21 bases spanning the gap. The CDR3, as DNA: TGTGCCAGCAGCCAAGGGGGCATGCGGGTTGAAATGAAGTACTTC. Encoded protein: CASSQGGMRVEMKYF.

The rearrangement links TRBV19 to TRBJ1-1; TRBD1 matches at 9 bases. J was trimmed by 3 bases and V by 7 bases; bases with no gene match: 6. CDR1 LNHDA and CDR2 SQIVND come from the germline V gene (reference sequence). This CDR3 region has 14 residues. In DNA form, the CDR3 reads TGTGCCAGTAACAACAGGGGGCAGGACACTGAAGCTTTCTTT. This sequence encodes CASNNRGQDTEAFF.

In this sample, this clone turned up once. The J gene is TRBJ1-2, the V gene TRBV10-2, with a tentative D call TRBD1 (6 bases). This CDR3 has 13 residues. Germline CDR1 and CDR2: WSHSY and SAAADI. Trimming cost V 0 bases and J 8 bases, with 10 bases left between them. CDR3 in amino acids: CASSESRGGGYTF. CDR3 bases: TGCGCCAGCAGTGAGTCGAGGGGGGGCGGCTACACCTTC.

DNA of the CDR3: TGTGCCAGTAGTATAGACTCAGGGGAGAGGATTAATTCACCCCTCCACTTT. Translating it yields CASSIDSGERINSPLHF. This chain links TRBV19 with TRBJ1-6; D possibly corresponds to TRBD1 (6 bases). There are 17 residues in the CDR3. V was cut by 0 bases and J by 6 bases, with 15 bases left in between. The germline gives CDR1 LNHDA, CDR2 SQIVND (reference sequence).

On this clone itself: Compared with germline, one end of the junction differs, possibly owing to a read error. The chain links TRBV6-1 to TRBJ1-1, with D tentatively TRBD1 (5 bases). CDR3 length: 14 amino acids. CDR1 and CDR2 (germline): MNHNS, SASEGT. For the CDR3, the DNA is TGTGCCAGCAGTGAAGTTACAGGTCCTCCCGGGTGGGTCTTT. It is translated as CASSEVTGPPGWVF.

The chain is built from TRBV11-1 and TRBJ2-1, with TRBD1 matching over 12 bases. V gave up 4 bases and J gave up 7 bases; unmatched junction bases: 5. There are 15 residues in the CDR3. In germline, CDR1 is SGHAT, CDR2 FQDESV (reference sequence). CDR3 nucleotides: TGTGCCAGCAGCTCTCCGGGACAGGGGGCAAATGAGCAGTTCTTC. It yields the protein CASSSPGQGANEQFF.

The genes are TRBV11-2 and TRBJ2-2; D uncertain. Germline V gene sequence: CDR1 SGHAT, CDR2 FQNNGV. The CDR3 is 14 residues long. V was trimmed by 2 bases and J by 2 bases, leaving 6 bases between them. The chain's CDR3 is CASSLPVNTGELFF. The CDR3 nucleotides are TGTGCCAGCAGCTTACCAGTTAACACCGGGGAGCTGTTTTTT.

The V and J genes are TRBV19 and TRBJ2-7; tentative D call: TRBD2 (5 bases). CDR1 LNHDA and CDR2 SQIVND come from the germline V gene (reference sequence). The CDR3 length is 19 residues. With 0 bases removed from V and 0 bases from J, the gap between germline ends came to 21 bases. The CDR3 spells CASSIDLNDGGYRSYEQYF. The CDR3 DNA follows: TGTGCCAGTAGTATAGATCTAAATGATGGAGGTTACCGCTCCTACGAGCAGTACTTC.

The chain carries TRBV18 and TRBJ2-7, with TRBD1 matching over 11 bases. CDR3 length: 16 amino acids. The trim removed 2 bases at V and 6 bases at J, leaving 9 bases unmatched. Germline V gives CDR1 KGHSH, CDR2 LQKENI. CDR3 region: CASSPLVLGQGAEQYF. Written as DNA, the CDR3 is TGTGCCAGCTCACCATTAGTCCTTGGACAGGGGGCCGAGCAGTACTTC.

The V call is TRBV19, the J call TRBJ2-5; no firm D call. Germline V gene sequence: CDR1 LNHDA, CDR2 SQIVND (reference sequence). V dropped 7 bases and J dropped 5 bases, with 14 bases sitting between them. This CDR3 has 13 amino acids. CDR3 sequence reads: CASTRVLGETQYF. CDR3 DNA: TGTGCCAGTACTCGAGTCCTAGGGGAGACCCAGTACTTC.

The chain carries TRBV10-3 and TRBJ2-7; D perhaps matches TRBD2 (5 bases). There are 14 residues in the CDR3. Between the trimmed V and J ends, which lost 7 bases and 7 bases, there was a span of 20 bases. The germline V gene encodes CDR1 ENHRY and CDR2 SYGVKD. CDR3 loop: CAITEAWGEEEQYF. CDR3 coding DNA: TGTGCCATCACCGAGGCCTGGGGAGAGGAGGAGCAGTACTTC.

The V and J genes are TRBV15 and TRBJ2-7, with TRBD2 matching 11 bases. Germline CDR1 reads LNHNV; CDR2 reads YYDKDF (reference sequence). The length of the CDR3 is 17 residues. V was pared by 0 bases and J by 5 bases, with 9 bases of the junction left unmatched. CDR3 in amino acids: CATSREYTSGGIDEQYF. The DNA for the CDR3 is TGTGCCACCAGCAGAGAATATACTAGCGGGGGTATTGACGAGCAGTACTTC.

The chain has TRBV28 and TRBJ1-2, with a possible D match to TRBD1 (5 bases). Looked up from germline, CDR1 is MDHEN and CDR2 is SYDVKM. Trimming stripped 1 base from V and 4 bases from J, with 13 bases between. The CDR3 loop spans 15 amino acids. CDR3 amino acids: CASSLSGRVFYGYTF. The CDR3 DNA is TGTGCCAGCAGTTTATCAGGCAGGGTGTTCTATGGCTACACCTTC.

This clone appeared a single time. The chain combines TRBV15 with TRBJ2-5; either TRBD1 or TRBD2 may supply D (6 bases each). Looked up from germline, CDR1 is LNHNV and CDR2 is YYDKDF (reference sequence). Deletions cut 5 bases from V and 5 bases from J, with 12 bases between. There are 13 residues in the CDR3. The CDR3 is CATSAGGWETQYF. CDR3 DNA sequence: TGTGCCACCAGCGCCGGGGGCTGGGAGACCCAGTACTTC.

The table lists this clone with a count of one. The J gene is TRBJ1-5, the V gene TRBV4-1; D gene unclear. This CDR3 is built from 14 residues. V was pared by 0 bases and J by 4 bases, with 7 bases between. Looked up from germline, CDR1 is MGHRA and CDR2 is YSYEKL. The CDR3 protein is CASSQDWENQPQHF. The CDR3 DNA reads TGCGCCAGCAGCCAAGATTGGGAAAATCAGCCCCAGCATTTT.

This chain joins TRBV5-6 and TRBJ2-5; D perhaps matches TRBD1 (6 bases). CDR3 length equals 15 residues. The germline V and J ends were trimmed by 0 bases and 5 bases, with 14 bases remaining between them. Germline CDR1 is SGHDT and CDR2 is YYEEEE. CDR3: CASSLGAGAQETQYF. CDR3 coding DNA: TGTGCCAGCAGCTTGGGGGCAGGGGCGCAGGAGACCCAGTACTTC.

This chain joins TRBV7-8 and TRBJ2-1; 13 bases agree with TRBD2. Trimming removed 5 bases from V and 8 bases from J; junction bases left unmatched: 6. Germline V gene sequence: CDR1 SGHVS, CDR2 FQNEAQ. The CDR3 sequence is 15 residues long. The CDR3 coding sequence is TGTGCCAGCAGCCCCACTAGCGGGGGGGCCGATGAGCAGTTCTTC. Translated: CASSPTSGGADEQFF.

Only one count was recorded for this clone. The gene calls are TRBV7-2 and TRBJ2-5; D not certain. This CDR3 has 13 amino acids. V was shortened by 1 base and J by 4 bases, with 7 bases between the two germline ends. CDR1 SGHTA and CDR2 FQGNSA come from the germline V gene. The CDR3 DNA reads TGTGCCAGCAGCTTAGGTCCGCTAGAGACCCAGTACTTC. Translation: CASSLGPLETQYF.

The chain has TRBV6-5 and TRBJ1-5; the D gene is possibly TRBD1 (6 bases). V lost 8 bases and J 3 bases, leaving 11 bases between the germline ends. The CDR3 totals 13 residues. Looked up from germline, CDR1 is MNHEY and CDR2 is SVGAGI. The CDR3 reads CASGGAANQPQHF. In DNA, the CDR3 is TGTGCCAGCGGGGGGGCGGCCAATCAGCCCCAGCATTTT.

Only a few counts were recorded for this clone. The rearrangement joins TRBV2 to TRBJ2-5; 8 bases are shared with TRBD1. The germline V gene encodes CDR1 SNHLY and CDR2 FYNNEI. This CDR3 has 13 residues. V shed 4 bases and J 5 bases; nucleotides not matched to a gene: 3. Here the CDR3 DNA reads TGTGCCAGCAGTGGACAGGGGAGGGAGACCCAGTACTTC. Protein: CASSGQGRETQYF.

The V call is TRBV7-2, the J call TRBJ1-2, with D maybe TRBD1 (5 bases). Germline V gene lookup returns CDR1 SGHTA and CDR2 FQGNSA. The CDR3 has 16 residues. Trimming left V 1 base short and J 4 bases short, with 16 bases between. The CDR3 spells CASSLGGAGIGYGYTF. The CDR3 DNA sequence: TGTGCCAGCAGCTTAGGTGGGGCAGGGATCGGCTATGGCTACACCTTC.

The chain has TRBV7-2 and TRBJ2-1; TRBD1 or TRBD2 may be the D gene (5 bases each). V lost 2 bases, J lost 6 bases, and 14 bases lay in between. The germline V gene has CDR1 SGHTA and CDR2 FQGNSA. CDR3 size: 15 residues. CDR3 loop: CASSLNGGGGNEQFF. DNA of the CDR3: TGTGCCAGCAGCTTAAATGGGGGTGGGGGCAATGAGCAGTTCTTC. Full variable domain (rest looked up from reference TRBV7-2 and TRBJ2-1): GAGVSQSPSNKVTEKGKDVELRCDPISGHTALYWYRQSLGQGLEFLIYFQGNSAPDKSGLPSDRFSAERTGGSVSTLTIQRTQQEDSAVYLCASSLNGGGGNEQFFGPGTRLTVL.

This clone was counted a few times. The gene calls are TRBV9 and TRBJ1-2; TRBD1 is a possible D gene (6 bases). Per the germline V gene, CDR1 is SGDLS and CDR2 is YYNGEE. V dropped 0 bases and J dropped 1 base, with 7 bases sitting between them. CDR3 length: 14 residues. The CDR3 region is CASSVGDNNYGYTF. CDR3 DNA sequence: TGTGCCAGCAGCGTAGGGGACAATAACTATGGCTACACCTTC.

The V and J genes are TRBV6-5 and TRBJ2-3; D uncertain. This CDR3 has 13 residues. Germline V gene sequence: CDR1 MNHEY, CDR2 SVGAGI. The V and J ends lost 7 bases and 4 bases respectively, with 12 bases between them. CDR3 nucleotide sequence: TGTGCCAGCATCGCCCAAGGCGCAGATACGCAGTATTTT. Protein: CASIAQGADTQYF.

This sequence joins TRBV6-1 and TRBJ2-2; unclear D gene. This CDR3 region has 15 residues. With 3 bases removed from V and 4 bases from J, the gap between germline ends came to 12 bases. Germline V gene data show CDR1 as MNHNS and CDR2 as SASEGT. This CDR3 is CASSDRAEITGELFF. The CDR3 nucleotides read TGTGCCAGCAGTGACCGGGCAGAAATCACCGGGGAGCTGTTTTTT.